The 27 T cell receptor beta chains reported below all come from one sample, sequenced in a study of blood T cell repertoires in COVID-19. Clones were read by immunoSEQ multiplex PCR, and TCRdb kept only the in-frame ones, dropping some. The sample carries fewer than 400,000 clones, 85% recorded once. Sequencing used PBMCs or T cells enriched from blood (not recorded which). These receptors were taken from a woman aged 30 to 39 who had been exposed to COVID-19.

CDR3 sequence (DNA): TGCGCCAGCAGCCATCCGACGACTACCGTCTACGAGCAGTACTTC. Its translation is CASSHPTTTVYEQYF. The V gene is TRBV4-1, the J gene TRBJ2-7; D possibly corresponds to TRBD2 (5 bases). Germline V gene data show CDR1 as MGHRA and CDR2 as YSYEKL. Trimming left V 3 bases short and J 3 bases short, with 15 bases between. CDR3 size: 15 residues.

The chain joins TRBV5-1 to TRBJ2-4; D uncertain. This CDR3 is built from 13 residues. Looked up from germline, CDR1 is SGHRS and CDR2 is YFSETQ. The V and J ends lost 4 bases and 7 bases respectively, with 12 bases between them. The CDR3 sequence is CASSPTNDNIQYF. Here the CDR3 DNA reads TGCGCCAGCAGCCCCACAAATGATAACATTCAGTACTTC. Full variable domain (outside the CDR3, taken from reference TRBV5-1 and TRBJ2-4): KAGVTQTPRYLIKTRGQQVTLSCSPISGHRSVSWYQQTPGQGLQFLFEYFSETQRNKGNFPGRFSGRQFSNSRSEMNVSTLELGDSALYLCASSPTNDNIQYFGAGTRLSVL.

The gene calls are TRBV13 and TRBJ1-2, with a weak D call TRBD1 (5 bases). From germline, CDR1 is PRHDT and CDR2 FYEKMQ (reference sequence). Trimming shortened V by 5 bases and J by 6 bases, and 25 bases separated the two germline ends. The CDR3 loop spans 17 amino acids. CDR3 nucleotides: TGTGCCAGCAGCGCCGACGCGGACACCCTAATAGGTGATGGCTACACCTTC. Encoded protein: CASSADADTLIGDGYTF. Variable domain in full (rest from reference TRBV13 and TRBJ1-2): AAGVIQSPRHLIKEKRETATLKCYPIPRHDTVYWYQQGPGQDPQFLISFYEKMQSDKGSIPDRFSAQQFSDYHSELNMSSLELGDSALYFCASSADADTLIGDGYTFGSGTRLTVV.

This chain links TRBV5-1 with TRBJ2-3, with 14 bases lining up with TRBD2. Trimming removed 3 bases from V and 2 bases from J; junction bases left unmatched: 11. The germline V gene has CDR1 SGHRS and CDR2 YFSETQ. The CDR3 spans 19 residues. The CDR3 sequence: CASSSGLAGGPSPTDTQYF. The CDR3 DNA sequence: TGCGCCAGCAGCTCCGGACTAGCGGGGGGCCCAAGCCCCACAGATACGCAGTATTTT.

The rearrangement uses TRBV27 and TRBJ1-2; perhaps TRBD1 as D (5 bases). This CDR3 has 15 residues. V lost 5 bases to trimming and J lost 1 base, with 14 bases between them. The V gene's germline CDR1 is MNHEY and CDR2 SMNVEV (reference sequence). The CDR3 sequence: CASSPYRRINYGYTF. The CDR3 coding sequence is TGTGCCAGCAGTCCTTACAGGCGGATTAACTATGGCTACACCTTC.

The chain recombines TRBV12-3 or TRBV12-4 with TRBJ1-1; D uncertain. The CDR3 runs 12 residues. V lost 2 bases and J lost 5, with 6 bases in between. The CDR3 nucleotides read TGTGCCAGCAGTTTACGGGAGACTGAAGCTTTCTTT. It encodes CASSLRETEAFF.

V usage is TRBV28 and J usage is TRBJ2-1; TRBD2 matches at 12 bases. There are 16 residues in the CDR3. Germline loops: CDR1 MDHEN, CDR2 SYDVKM. With V trimmed by 6 bases and J by 4 bases, 7 bases remained unmatched. The CDR3 here is CASRSPSGGAYNEQFF. The CDR3 region has the DNA TGTGCCAGCAGGTCCCCTAGCGGGGGGGCTTACAATGAGCAGTTCTTC.

The chain has TRBV3-1 (or the pseudogene TRBV3-2) and TRBJ1-6; 11 bases align to TRBD1. The length of the CDR3 is 17 residues. V lost 5 bases and J lost 7; bases outside the gene matches: 10. In germline, CDR1 is LGHDT, CDR2 YNNKEL (reference sequence). The CDR3 sequence: CASSSGQGVRGNSPLHF. The CDR3, as DNA: TGTGCCAGCAGCTCGGGACAGGGGGTCCGTGGCAATTCACCCCTCCACTTT.

The chain couples TRBV6-2 or TRBV6-3 to TRBJ2-7; TRBD1 matches 8 bases. Germline CDR1 MNHEY, CDR2 SVGEGT. The CDR3 runs 13 residues. The V and J ends lost 5 bases and 4 bases, in that order; junction bases with no gene match: 4. In DNA form, the CDR3 reads TGTGCCAGCAGTGACAGGGGAAATTACGAGCAGTACTTC. This sequence encodes CASSDRGNYEQYF.

The rearrangement links TRBV3-1 (or the pseudogene TRBV3-2) to TRBJ1-4; 8 bases align to TRBD1. Germline trimming cut 2 bases from V and 17 bases from J; bases unmatched to any gene: 16. Germline V gene sequence: CDR1 LGHDT, CDR2 YNNKEL (reference sequence). The CDR3 consists of 15 residues. CDR3: CASSQTGGPGTTVFF. The CDR3 nucleotides read TGTGCCAGCAGCCAAACAGGGGGACCCGGCACAACGGTCTTTTTT.

This clone is a singleton in its sample. This chain connects TRBV9 to TRBJ2-1; D is unclear. V shed 0 bases and J shed 6 bases, with 7 bases lying between them. In germline, CDR1 is SGDLS, CDR2 YYNGEE. This CDR3 region has 13 residues. The CDR3 nucleotides read TGTGCCAGCAGCGTAGACTACATCAATGAGCAGTTCTTC. Translated, it gives CASSVDYINEQFF.

This rearrangement joins TRBV4-3 to TRBJ1-1; possible D gene TRBD1, 6 bases. With 0 bases removed from V and 1 base from J, the gap between germline ends came to 12 bases. Per the germline V gene, CDR1 is LGHNA and CDR2 is YSLEER. The length of the CDR3 is 16 residues. This CDR3 reads CASSQDLLQGNTEAFF. The CDR3, as DNA: TGCGCCAGCAGCCAAGATCTTTTACAGGGGAACACTGAAGCTTTCTTT.

V and J are TRBV6-5 and TRBJ2-7, with TRBD1 as a possible D gene (6 bases). Between the trimmed V and J ends, which lost 4 bases and 3 bases, there was a span of 16 bases. Germline-derived CDR1 and CDR2 are MNHEY and SVGAGI. The CDR3 runs to 15 residues. CDR3 sequence: CASSSHHGTYYEQYF. CDR3 DNA: TGTGCCAGCAGTTCTCATCACGGGACATACTACGAGCAGTACTTC.

The chain couples TRBV19 to TRBJ2-1, with D possibly matching TRBD1 (6 bases). CDR1 is LNHDA, CDR2 SQIVND, per germline (reference sequence). The V end was cut by 3 bases, the J end by 6 bases, with 18 bases between. This CDR3 is built from 16 residues. The CDR3 spells CASSMILGAGVNEQFF. The CDR3 DNA reads TGTGCCAGTAGTATGATCCTGGGGGCCGGAGTCAATGAGCAGTTCTTC.

This chain connects TRBV28 to TRBJ1-2; D is undetermined. Trimming removed 3 bases from V and 4 bases from J, with 6 bases in between. The length of the CDR3 is 12 residues. Per germline, CDR1 MDHEN and CDR2 SYDVKM. The CDR3 spells CASSFGGYGYTF. The CDR3 coding sequence is TGTGCCAGCAGTTTCGGTGGCTATGGCTACACCTTC.

This clone came up a few times. The J gene is TRBJ2-2, the V gene TRBV18; weak D call: TRBD2 (7 bases). The ends were cut back, 4 bases at V and 4 bases at J, with 16 bases in the middle. Germline CDR1 and CDR2: KGHSH and LQKENI. The CDR3 consists of 16 residues. The chain's CDR3 is CASSRSQGTTTGELFF. DNA for the CDR3: TGTGCCAGCTCACGATCCCAGGGGACTACCACCGGGGAGCTGTTTTTT.

The chain combines TRBV27 with TRBJ2-1; 13 positions match TRBD2. Germline V gives CDR1 MNHEY, CDR2 SMNVEV (reference sequence). The CDR3 consists of 15 residues. V trimming: 5 bases; J trimming: 9 bases; junction bases outside the gene matches: 7. CDR3: CASSPLAGGQSEQFF. The CDR3 DNA follows: TGTGCCAGCAGTCCACTAGCGGGGGGGCAAAGTGAGCAGTTCTTC.

The J gene is TRBJ2-6, the V gene TRBV3-1 (or the pseudogene TRBV3-2); a possible D gene is TRBD1 (6 bases). Germline CDR1 reads LGHDT; CDR2 reads YNNKEL (reference sequence). This CDR3 is built from 16 residues. Trimming removed 4 bases from V and 0 bases from J, with 10 bases in between. The CDR3 reads CASSPSDSSGANVLTF. CDR3 nucleotides: TGTGCCAGCAGCCCATCGGACAGCTCTGGGGCCAACGTCCTGACTTTC.

V usage is TRBV5-1 and J usage is TRBJ1-6; D gene uncertain. In germline, CDR1 is SGHRS, CDR2 YFSETQ. This CDR3 region has 15 residues. V was cut by 0 bases and J by 15 bases, with 19 bases left in between. This CDR3 is CASSLGSAIPSGLHF. The CDR3 DNA reads as TGCGCCAGCAGCTTGGGGTCAGCTATACCTTCGGGCCTCCACTTT.

The gene calls are TRBV2 and TRBJ2-1; 10 bases are shared with TRBD2. Germline CDR1 is SNHLY and CDR2 is FYNNEI. There are 14 residues in the CDR3. V shed 8 bases, J shed 6 bases, and the junction held 7 bases outside the gene matches. The CDR3 protein is CASGGLAPVNEQFF. CDR3 sequence (DNA): TGTGCCAGCGGGGGACTAGCGCCTGTCAATGAGCAGTTCTTC. The full variable domain, rest sourced from reference TRBV2 and TRBJ2-1, is EPEVTQTPSHQVTQMGQEVILRCVPISNHLYFYWYRQILGQKVEFLVSFYNNEISEKSEIFDDQFSVERPDGSNFTLKIRSTKLEDSAMYFCASGGLAPVNEQFFGPGTRLTVL.

The chain employs TRBV27 and TRBJ2-5; 7 bases fit TRBD2. Trimming took 5 bases from V and 5 from J; bases not matched to a gene: 11. Germline CDR1 and CDR2: MNHEY and SMNVEV (reference sequence). This CDR3 comprises 15 residues. The DNA of the CDR3 is TGTGCCAGCAGTCCAAGCGGGATAACTCGGGAGACCCAGTACTTC. It specifies CASSPSGITRETQYF.

This chain joins TRBV7-2 and TRBJ2-5, with D possibly TRBD1 on 5 matching bases. The germline V gene has CDR1 SGHTA and CDR2 FQGNSA. Trimming stripped 1 base from V and 9 bases from J, with 15 bases between. The CDR3 totals 14 residues. The CDR3 is CASSLGQSLGAQYF. CDR3 coding DNA: TGTGCCAGCAGCTTAGGACAGTCCCTTGGGGCCCAGTACTTC. The variable domain in full, completed from reference TRBV7-2 and TRBJ2-5, reads GAGVSQSPSNKVTEKGKDVELRCDPISGHTALYWYRQSLGQGLEFLIYFQGNSAPDKSGLPSDRFSAERTGGSVSTLTIQRTQQEDSAVYLCASSLGQSLGAQYFGPGTRLLVL.

The CDR3 here is CASSSRPGQGIYQPQHF. CDR3 nucleotides: TGTGCCAGTAGTAGCCGACCGGGACAGGGAATCTATCAGCCCCAGCATTTT. V and J are TRBV19 and TRBJ1-5, with 9 bases aligning to TRBD1. The germline gives CDR1 LNHDA, CDR2 SQIVND (reference sequence). V gave up 4 bases and J gave up 5 bases; unmatched junction bases: 12. The CDR3 extends over 17 amino acids. Using reference TRBV19 and TRBJ1-5 for the parts outside the CDR3, the full variable domain is DGGITQSPKYLFRKEGQNVTLSCEQNLNHDAMYWYRQDPGQGLRLIYYSQIVNDFQKGDIAEGYSVSREKKESFPLTVTSAQKNPTAFYLCASSSRPGQGIYQPQHFGDGTRLSIL.

In its sample, this clone was seen a few times. The chain uses TRBV11-2 and TRBJ2-5; 7 bases align to TRBD1. Germline V CDR1 and CDR2: SGHAT, FQNNGV. The trim removed 2 bases at V and 2 bases at J, leaving 8 bases unmatched. This CDR3 spans 16 amino acids. The CDR3 reads CASSLTQGTGQETQYF. Written as DNA, the CDR3 is TGTGCCAGCAGCTTAACACAGGGGACGGGTCAAGAGACCCAGTACTTC.

This clone was counted once. The chain combines TRBV7-2 with TRBJ1-5; D remains ambiguous. CDR1 SGHTA and CDR2 FQGNSA come from the germline V gene. The CDR3 contains 13 residues. V lost 8 bases and J lost 0, with 8 bases in between. The CDR3 spells CASGLGSNQPQHF. The CDR3 nucleotides read TGTGCCAGCGGGCTCGGTAGCAATCAGCCCCAGCATTTT.

The chain carries TRBV11-2 and TRBJ1-1, with TRBD1 matching 7 bases. This CDR3 has 13 amino acids. The V and J ends lost 1 base and 11 bases, in that order; junction bases with no gene match: 7. Germline V gives CDR1 SGHAT, CDR2 FQNNGV. The CDR3 DNA reads TGTGCCAGCAGCTTAGGCCCCAGGGGGAGGGCTTTCTTT. This sequence encodes CASSLGPRGRAFF.

This clone was recorded once. The chain employs TRBV5-4 and TRBJ2-6; D remains ambiguous. The germline V gene has CDR1 SGHNT and CDR2 YYREEE (reference sequence). The CDR3 has 15 residues. V gave up 3 bases and J gave up 0 bases, with 7 bases separating them. Here the CDR3 DNA reads TGTGCCAGCAGCTCCGCGGACTCTGGGGCCAACGTCCTGACTTTC. Its protein product is CASSSADSGANVLTF.